This TCR beta chain was obtained from a study of CD8 T cells in ankylosing spondylitis listed by TCRdb under 2017. Background on the whole study: The study profiled T cell receptor beta repertoires in healthy donors and ankylosing spondylitis patients to find disease-linked TCR variants. Peripheral blood was sampled, and synovial fluid was also collected from ankylosing spondylitis patients. In total, the full study cohort was made up of roughly 110 healthy donors and roughly 27 ankylosing spondylitis patients. On the study overall, not on this receptor specifically: Significant enrichment of the disease-linked clones was reported in matched synovial fluid samples from ankylosing spondylitis patients. A CD8+ phenotype was shown by the disease-linked clones, which were found at relatively low frequencies in peripheral blood. A TCR beta motif of several highly homologous amino acid variants appeared characteristic of blood from ankylosing spondylitis patients. Some TCR beta motif variants had previously been reported in synovial fluid and blood of reactive arthritis patients, which suggested common disease-initiation mechanisms.

Concerning this clonotype: Its recognized antigen is unknown. Base-call qualities are not available, and no considerably larger clone is one nucleotide away.

These reads were obtained on an Illumina HiSeq 2500. Quantitative 5'-RACE with molecular barcodes was the method used to prepare the TCR beta libraries. In the paper's pipeline: A new computational method, built on a probabilistic model of VDJ rearrangement, was used to identify disease-linked TCR variants. TCRdb's own reprocessing of the public reads used fastp at Q25 and MiXCR and kept productive beta chains. Duplicate CDR3 protein sequences are folded into a single record with the most common DNA and genes. These V and J calls rely on TCRdb rather than the paper's analysis. For this sample the table gives about 220,000 distinct CDR3 sequences, of which 10% to 13% were detected only once. The ten largest clones add up to roughly 23% of the sample. The CDR3 spans 14 residues, from the cysteine through the phenylalanine. The DNA shown is the 42-base CDR3, in frame from base 1. Taken from the germline V gene, the CDR1 and CDR2 loops are MDHEN and SYDVKM. The trim is 3 bases for V and 8 bases for J, with a gap of 13 bases between the germline ends.

This TCR derives from a male donor with ankylosing spondylitis or in good health (not recorded which). The sequencing sample was made of blood, either unsorted or a sorted T cell fraction (not recorded which). The chain couples TRBV28 to TRBJ1-4; the D segment cannot be called with confidence. The CDR3 region: CASSFAQAREKLFF. The nucleotides are TGTGCCAGCAGTTTTGCCCAGGCTAGGGAAAAACTGTTTTTT.